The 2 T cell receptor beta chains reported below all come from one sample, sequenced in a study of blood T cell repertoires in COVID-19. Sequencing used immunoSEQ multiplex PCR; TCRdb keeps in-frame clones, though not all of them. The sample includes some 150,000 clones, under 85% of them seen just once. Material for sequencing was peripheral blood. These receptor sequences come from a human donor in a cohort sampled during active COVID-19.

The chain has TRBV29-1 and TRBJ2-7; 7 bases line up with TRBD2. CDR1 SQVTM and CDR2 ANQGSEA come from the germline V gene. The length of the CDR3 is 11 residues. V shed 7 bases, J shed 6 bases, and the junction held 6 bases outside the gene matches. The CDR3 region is CSASGGREQYF. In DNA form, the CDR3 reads TGCAGCGCTAGCGGCGGGCGCGAGCAGTACTTC.

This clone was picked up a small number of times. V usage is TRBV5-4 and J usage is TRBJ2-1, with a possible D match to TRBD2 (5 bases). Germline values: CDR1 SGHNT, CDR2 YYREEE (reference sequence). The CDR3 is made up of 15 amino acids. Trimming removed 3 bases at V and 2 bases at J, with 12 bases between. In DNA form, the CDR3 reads TGTGCCAGCAGCTCCCCGGTAGCGCCCTACAATGAGCAGTTCTTC. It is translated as CASSSPVAPYNEQFF.